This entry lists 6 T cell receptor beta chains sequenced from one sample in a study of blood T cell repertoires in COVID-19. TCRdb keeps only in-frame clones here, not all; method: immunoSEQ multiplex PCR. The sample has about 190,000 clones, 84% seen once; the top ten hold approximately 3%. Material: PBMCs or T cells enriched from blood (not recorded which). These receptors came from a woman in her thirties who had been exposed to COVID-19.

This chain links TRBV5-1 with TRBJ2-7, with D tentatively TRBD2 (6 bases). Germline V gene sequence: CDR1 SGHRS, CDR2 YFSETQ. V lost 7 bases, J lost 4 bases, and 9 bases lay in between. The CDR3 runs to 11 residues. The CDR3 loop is CASGEAYEQYF. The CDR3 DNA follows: TGCGCCAGCGGGGAGGCTTACGAGCAGTACTTC.

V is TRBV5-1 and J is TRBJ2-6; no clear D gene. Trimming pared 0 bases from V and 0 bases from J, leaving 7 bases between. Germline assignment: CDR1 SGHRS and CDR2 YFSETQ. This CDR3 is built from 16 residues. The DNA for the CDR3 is TGCGCCAGCAGCTTGGTGGGCTTCTCTGGGGCCAACGTCCTGACTTTC. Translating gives CASSLVGFSGANVLTF. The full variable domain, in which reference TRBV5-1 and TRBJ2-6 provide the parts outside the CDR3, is KAGVTQTPRYLIKTRGQQVTLSCSPISGHRSVSWYQQTPGQGLQFLFEYFSETQRNKGNFPGRFSGRQFSNSRSEMNVSTLELGDSALYLCASSLVGFSGANVLTFGAGSRLTVL.

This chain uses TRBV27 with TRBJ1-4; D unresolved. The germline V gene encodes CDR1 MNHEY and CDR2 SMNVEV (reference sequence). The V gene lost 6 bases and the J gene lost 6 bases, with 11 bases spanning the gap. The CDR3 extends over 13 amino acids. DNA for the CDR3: TGTGCCAGCAGCTCCTCACTATATGAAAAACTGTTTTTT. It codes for CASSSSLYEKLFF. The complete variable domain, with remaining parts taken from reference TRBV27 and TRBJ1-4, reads EAQVTQNPRYLITVTGKKLTVTCSQNMNHEYMSWYRQDPGLGLRQIYYSMNVEVTDKGDVPEGYKVSRKEKRNFPLILESPSPNQTSLYFCASSSSLYEKLFFGSGTQLSVL.

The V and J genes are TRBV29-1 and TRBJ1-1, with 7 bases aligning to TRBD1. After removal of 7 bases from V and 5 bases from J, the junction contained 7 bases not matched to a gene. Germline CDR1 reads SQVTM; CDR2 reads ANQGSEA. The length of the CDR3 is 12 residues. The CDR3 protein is CSAPAQGTEAFF. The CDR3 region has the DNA TGCAGCGCCCCGGCACAGGGGACTGAAGCTTTCTTT.

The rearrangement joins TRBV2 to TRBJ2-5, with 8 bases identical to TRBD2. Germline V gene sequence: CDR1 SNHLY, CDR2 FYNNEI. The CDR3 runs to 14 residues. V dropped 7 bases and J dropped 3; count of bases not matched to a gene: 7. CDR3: CASNRGGPKETQYF. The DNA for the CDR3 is TGTGCCAGCAACCGCGGGGGGCCGAAAGAGACCCAGTACTTC.

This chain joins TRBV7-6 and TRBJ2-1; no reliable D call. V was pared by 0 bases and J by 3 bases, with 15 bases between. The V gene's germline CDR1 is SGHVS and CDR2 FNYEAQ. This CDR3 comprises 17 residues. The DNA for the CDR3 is TGTGCCAGCAGCTTAGCCGTTCAGGTCCTTAACTACAATGAGCAGTTCTTC. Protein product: CASSLAVQVLNYNEQFF.